A selection of T cell receptor beta chains follows, all from one sample in a study of shared clonotypes between healthy human individuals. Here immunoSEQ multiplex PCR was the method, and the copy in TCRdb shows in-frame clones only, minus some. The table lists 2 million to 2.5 million clones, 85% to 95% of them singletons. Sequencing input: naive CD4+ T cells from PBMCs. These TCRs come from a man aged 18 to 35 in good health. Some clones in this sample may be carry-over from other donors' samples. Each CDR3 is given without its conserved first and last residue. Fields, in order: J gene, clone size, V gene, CDR3 protein. A row's size may be missing; if present it is once, few, many or a size class.

>TRBJ1-6|-|TRBV28
ASSLLVGADSPLH
>TRBJ2-7|-|TRBV19
ASRTSGGGVPYEQY
>TRBJ1-1|-|TRBV5-1
ASSQGGNTEAF
>TRBJ1-5|-|TRBV30
AWSRTGLNQPQH
>TRBJ2-7|-|TRBV30
AWSVMVPYGEQY
>TRBJ1-1|-|TRBV7-6
ASSLNIRSEAF
>TRBJ1-2|-|TRBV11-2
ASSLAPTGVYGYT
>TRBJ2-4|-|TRBV6-6
ASSYVQMLAKNIQY
>TRBJ1-2|-|TRBV7-2
ASSSDWESGGYT
>TRBJ1-1|-|TRBV6-6
ASSWGTGSPEAF
>TRBJ2-5|-|TRBV9
ASSALTGLDVETQY
>TRBJ2-3|-|TRBV19
ASSMGTHIPADTQY
>TRBJ2-3|-|TRBV28
ATDRAGTDTQY
>TRBJ1-5|-|TRBV19
ASSPDRQGDGQPQH
>TRBJ1-2|-|TRBV5-1
ASSLFPGDYGYT
>TRBJ2-7|-|TRBV28
ASSAGTGVYEQY
>TRBJ2-7|-|TRBV7-3
ASSLTGPMGFSYEQY
>TRBJ2-7|-|TRBV6-4
ASTRWLAGGPLEQY
>TRBJ1-1|-|TRBV10-3
AISADREANTEAF
>TRBJ1-2|-|TRBV5-1
ASSLGGGADGYT
>TRBJ2-7|-|TRBV18
ASSVQGYEQY
>TRBJ2-7|-|TRBV19
ASSIRNFPSSYEQY
>TRBJ2-2|-|TRBV11-2
ASSSGSSNTGELF
>TRBJ2-1|-|TRBV19
ASSTGGGSSYNEQF
>TRBJ2-7|once|TRBV5-4
ASSPRGGSYEQY
>TRBJ1-4|few|TRBV5-1
ASSHDPDTEKLF
>TRBJ2-5|-|TRBV10-2
ASRAGTGGEETQY
>TRBJ2-7|-|TRBV19
ASSPQLSYEQY
>TRBJ2-7|-|TRBV7-9
ASSHLSGTLSYEQY
>TRBJ1-1|few|TRBV11-2
ASGRNMNTEAF
>TRBJ2-5|-|TRBV7-9
ASSLGGQGGETQY
>TRBJ2-2|-|TRBV7-3
ASSLTSGLTVGELF
>TRBJ1-5|-|TRBV28
ASSLPGQPQH
>TRBJ2-1|-|TRBV28
ASYHATGGHEQF
>TRBJ1-3|-|TRBV9
ASSVDSGRGNTIY
>TRBJ2-2|-|TRBV5-1
ASSSRSGTRYTGELF
>TRBJ2-7|-|TRBV6-5
ASSYTGVTNEQY
>TRBJ2-1|-|TRBV19
ASKLRLSGIEQF
>TRBJ2-1|-|TRBV5-1
ASSLGSGGNEQF
>TRBJ1-4|once|TRBV7-9
ASSPGDRTTNEKLF
>TRBJ1-5|-|TRBV5-1
ASSLDPGGNQPQH
>TRBJ2-3|once|TRBV10-3
AISRDLHTQY
>TRBJ1-5|-|TRBV15
ATSRPDRGNQPQH
>TRBJ1-1|once|TRBV7-3
ASSPYGQTWRNTEAF
>TRBJ2-1|once|TRBV7-9
ASSPQGQGWNEQF
>TRBJ1-2|-|TRBV6-5
ASSLTGGENYGYT
>TRBJ1-2|-|TRBV18
ASSPGIIRAFYGYT
>TRBJ1-5|-|TRBV18
ASSFDRGNQPQH
>TRBJ2-5|-|TRBV5-4
ASSRQGSRETQY
>TRBJ2-1|-|TRBV7-2
ASSKASGSYNEQF
>TRBJ2-5|-|TRBV5-1
ASSSPSEEETQY
>TRBJ2-5|-|TRBV7-9
ASSLVEGMGETQY
>TRBJ2-5|-|TRBV15
ATSRVTGGETQY
>TRBJ2-5|-|TRBV5-1
ASSFPGTQETQY
>TRBJ2-3|-|TRBV5-1
ASSLGLPGGSTDTQY
>TRBJ1-4|-|TRBV5-8
ASSRTQGREKLF